This TCR beta chain was captured by sequencing in a study of radiotherapy plus CTLA-4 blockade in lung cancer. As for the study in general: Objective responses were documented in about 18% of patients, with disease control in just over 30%.

Whole-study results and caveats: Response was reportedly best predicted by early blood T cell clone dynamics, with interferon-beta. Tumor-origin TCR clones grew in blood after radiotherapy plus ipilimumab.

Assay used: immunoSEQ multiplex PCR; TCRdb lists only in-frame clones, some missing. Here the sample spans approximately 49,000 clones, about 85% being singletons. In chemo-refractory metastatic non-small-cell lung cancer, patients got ipilimumab CTLA-4 blockade together with focal radiation. Trimming took off 7 bases at V and 5 bases at J, with 14 bases between the two ends. CDR1 is SQVTM, CDR2 ANQGSEA, per germline. The CDR3 has 12 amino acids. Points on this clone: Its antigen is still unknown.

The receptor comes from a human donor with non-small cell lung cancer whose response to radiotherapy plus ipilimumab could not be evaluated. The source was peripheral blood, collected from a patient treated with radiotherapy plus ipilimumab. The rearrangement joins TRBV29-1 to TRBJ2-5; TRBD2 is a possible D gene (5 bases). The CDR3 sequence is CSAEDSGETQYF. The CDR3 bases are TGCAGCGCCGAAGATTCGGGGGAGACCCAGTACTTC.